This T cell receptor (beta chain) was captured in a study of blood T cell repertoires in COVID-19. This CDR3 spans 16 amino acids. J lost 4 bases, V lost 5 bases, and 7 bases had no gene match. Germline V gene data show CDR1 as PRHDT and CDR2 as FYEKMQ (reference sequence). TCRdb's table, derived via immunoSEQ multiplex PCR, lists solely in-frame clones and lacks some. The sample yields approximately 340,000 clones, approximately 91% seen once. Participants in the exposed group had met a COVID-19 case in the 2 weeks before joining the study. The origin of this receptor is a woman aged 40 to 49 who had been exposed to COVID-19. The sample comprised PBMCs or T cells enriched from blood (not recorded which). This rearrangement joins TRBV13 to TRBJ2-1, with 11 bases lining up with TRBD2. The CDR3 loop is CASSILAGGTYNEQFF. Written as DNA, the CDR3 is TGTGCCAGCAGCATCTTAGCGGGGGGGACATACAATGAGCAGTTCTTC.